This entry concerns a single T cell receptor beta chain. These data belong to a study of blood T cell repertoires in COVID-19. Study-level background: From the United States, Italy and Spain came samples of acute and convalescent COVID-19. The cDNA or gDNA used as material had been derived from T cells, B-cell-depleted T cells, or PBMCs.

Per the study methods: Using reference gene primer amplification, nucleated cell counts were estimated. The protocol was immunoSEQ multiplex PCR, while the TCRdb copy is restricted to in-frame clones and leaves out a portion. That table supplies the V and J calls and clone size; D and trimming were determined from the DNA. The sample holds about 250,000 clones, approximately 80% seen once. The material sequenced was peripheral blood. The TCR was taken from a man at least 80 years old with acute or convalescent COVID-19.

CDR3 residues: CASRSREGEKLFF. The DNA for the CDR3 is TGTGCCAGCAGGTCCCGGGAGGGAGAAAAACTGTTTTTT. The J gene is TRBJ1-4, the V gene TRBV2, with D unclear. Trimming took 6 bases from V and 8 from J, leaving 13 bases between them. Germline-derived CDR1 and CDR2 are SNHLY and FYNNEI. The CDR3 contains 13 residues.